These 27 T cell receptor beta chains share one sample of origin, sequenced in a study of OX40 agonist ivuxolimab in advanced cancers. Measured with immunoSEQ multiplex PCR; TCRdb has only the in-frame clones, and not every one. The sample holds roughly 52,000 clones, about four fifths seen once. Source: CD4+ or CD8+ T cells sorted from blood, taken in a trial of the OX40 agonist ivuxolimab. The receptors originated from an adult with an advanced solid tumor such as melanoma, head and neck, liver or kidney cancer.

The chain combines TRBV5-6 with TRBJ1-1; D is uncertain. CDR1 is SGHDT, CDR2 YYEEEE, per germline. Trimming left V 4 bases short and J 6 bases short, with 13 bases between. The CDR3 extends over 13 amino acids. The CDR3 DNA follows: TGTGCCAGCAGCCGTCTTACGGCCTCTGAAGCTTTCTTT. Translated, it gives CASSRLTASEAFF. The whole variable domain, remainder taken from reference TRBV5-6 and TRBJ1-1, is DAGVTQSPTHLIKTRGQQVTLRCSPKSGHDTVSWYQQALGQGPQFIFQYYEEEERQRGNFPDRFSGHQFPNYSSELNVNALLLGDSALYLCASSRLTASEAFFGQGTRLTVV.

The chain carries TRBV27 and TRBJ2-7; 11 bases match TRBD1. Trimming cost V 3 bases and J 6 bases; bases outside gene matches: 7. Germline-derived CDR1 and CDR2 are MNHEY and SMNVEV (reference sequence). The CDR3 has 15 amino acids. CDR3 region: CASSFAGTGGFEQYF. The CDR3 nucleotides read TGTGCCAGCAGTTTCGCGGGGACAGGGGGTTTCGAGCAGTACTTC.

This clone came up a few times. V usage is TRBV11-2 and J usage is TRBJ1-1; D uncertain. Germline values: CDR1 SGHAT, CDR2 FQNNGV. The CDR3 sequence is 13 residues long. V lost 1 base to trimming and J lost 1 base, with 4 bases between them. The CDR3 sequence: CASSLGRNTEAFF. CDR3 sequence (DNA): TGTGCCAGCAGCTTAGGAAGGAACACTGAAGCTTTCTTT.

The chain has TRBV18 and TRBJ1-1; 7 positions match TRBD1. The V gene's germline CDR1 is KGHSH and CDR2 LQKENI. The CDR3 sequence is 14 residues long. Unmatched junction bases numbered 3, after V lost 3 bases and J lost 2 bases. This CDR3 is CASSPGTANTEAFF. In DNA form, the CDR3 reads TGTGCCAGCTCACCGGGGACAGCTAACACTGAAGCTTTCTTT. The full variable domain, with the rest looked up from reference TRBV18 and TRBJ1-1, is NAGVMQNPRHLVRRRGQEARLRCSPMKGHSHVYWYRQLPEEGLKFMVYLQKENIIDESGMPKERFSAEFPKEGPSILRIQQVVRGDSAAYFCASSPGTANTEAFFGQGTRLTVV.

The rearrangement links TRBV19 to TRBJ2-1; a weak D match, TRBD1 (6 bases). CDR1 LNHDA and CDR2 SQIVND come from the germline V gene (reference sequence). V lost 1 base to trimming and J lost 2 bases, with 9 bases between them. The CDR3 extends over 15 amino acids. CDR3 DNA: TGTGCCAGTAGTATAGCGGACAGAGCCTACAATGAGCAGTTCTTC. Its protein product is CASSIADRAYNEQFF.

The V gene is TRBV4-3, the J gene TRBJ1-1; D may be TRBD1 (5 bases). Per the germline V gene, CDR1 is LGHNA and CDR2 is YSLEER. CDR3 length: 15 amino acids. Trimming shortened V by 0 bases and J by 5 bases, and 13 bases separated the two germline ends. The CDR3 here is CASSQEERGWTEAFF. CDR3 DNA: TGCGCCAGCAGCCAAGAGGAACGGGGGTGGACTGAAGCTTTCTTT.

This clone was observed a few times. The chain uses TRBV7-9 and TRBJ2-7; 7 bases line up with TRBD1. This CDR3 contains 15 residues. The ends lost 5 bases at V and 0 bases at J; junction bases unmatched: 7. Germline CDR1 is SEHNR and CDR2 is FQNEAQ (reference sequence). This chain's CDR3 is CASSRGTESSYEQYF. Here the CDR3 DNA reads TGTGCCAGCAGCAGGGGGACAGAGTCCTCCTACGAGCAGTACTTC.

The chain employs TRBV6-1 and TRBJ2-1; 9 bases match TRBD1. Trimming at V came to 6 bases and at J to 7 bases, leaving 4 bases not matched to a gene. The CDR3 is 13 amino acids. Germline CDR1 MNHNS, CDR2 SASEGT. The CDR3: CASRGQGFNEQFF. The DNA for the CDR3 is TGTGCCAGCAGGGGACAGGGTTTTAATGAGCAGTTCTTC.

The chain recombines TRBV10-2 with TRBJ2-7, with 7 bases identical to TRBD2. The germline gives CDR1 WSHSY, CDR2 SAAADI. The CDR3 consists of 14 residues. V lost 4 bases and J lost 3; bases outside the gene matches: 6. The CDR3 spells CASSGGGVGYEQYF. CDR3 in DNA: TGCGCCAGCAGTGGGGGAGGGGTGGGCTACGAGCAGTACTTC.

The chain couples TRBV6-5 to TRBJ2-1; D may be TRBD1 or TRBD2 (5 bases each). The CDR3 sequence is 14 residues long. Germline V gene sequence: CDR1 MNHEY, CDR2 SVGAGI. The germline V and J ends were trimmed by 5 bases and 9 bases, with 17 bases remaining between them. CDR3 DNA sequence: TGTGCCAGCAGTAAACTAGAGGGGCTCAGTGAGCAGTTCTTC. It codes for CASSKLEGLSEQFF.

This clone was seen once. J is TRBJ1-1 and V is TRBV7-2; 8 nucleotides align to TRBD1. This CDR3 is built from 14 residues. Germline-derived CDR1 and CDR2 are SGHTA and FQGNSA. J lost 1 base, V lost 2 bases, and 0 bases had no gene match. This chain's CDR3 is CASSLTGGNTEAFF. The CDR3 DNA reads TGTGCCAGCAGCTTAACAGGGGGGAACACTGAAGCTTTCTTT.

The chain carries TRBV19 and TRBJ1-2, with D perhaps TRBD1 (5 bases). V dropped 7 bases and J dropped 4 bases, with 16 bases sitting between them. Germline CDR1 reads LNHDA; CDR2 reads SQIVND (reference sequence). The CDR3 loop spans 14 amino acids. The CDR3 bases are TGTGCCAGTACCGGGGGGGAAGCAAGCTATGGCTACACCTTC. Translated: CASTGGEASYGYTF.

The chain uses TRBV4-3 and TRBJ2-5, with D possibly being TRBD2 (6 bases). Germline loops: CDR1 LGHNA, CDR2 YSLEER. The CDR3 sequence is 15 residues long. Trimming stripped 4 bases from V and 1 base from J, with 13 bases between. The CDR3 DNA reads TGCGCCAGCAGCCGGGACTCACGGGGCCAAGAGACCCAGTACTTC. It encodes CASSRDSRGQETQYF.

CDR3 DNA sequence: TGTGCCAGCAGTCTCGGCGGACGGAGGAATGAAAAACTGTTTTTT. It specifies CASSLGGRRNEKLFF. This rearrangement joins TRBV28 to TRBJ1-4; D gene ambiguous. The CDR3 is made up of 15 amino acids. V was trimmed by 5 bases and J by 5 bases, leaving 15 bases between them. Germline V gives CDR1 MDHEN, CDR2 SYDVKM.

This clone was observed a handful of times. The rearrangement joins TRBV11-2 to TRBJ1-2, with 10 bases aligning to TRBD1. The CDR3 contains 16 residues. CDR1 and CDR2 from the germline V gene are SGHAT and FQNNGV. The V gene end was trimmed by 5 bases and the J gene end by 8 bases; junction bases not matched to a gene: 14. The CDR3 protein is CASSLYIRGTGVGYTF. CDR3 nucleotide sequence: TGTGCCAGCAGCCTATATATCAGGGGGACAGGGGTAGGCTACACCTTC.

This rearrangement joins TRBV2 to TRBJ1-4; no clear D gene. V was shortened by 6 bases and J by 8 bases, with 22 bases between the two germline ends. CDR1 and CDR2 from the germline V gene are SNHLY and FYNNEI. CDR3 length equals 16 residues. The CDR3 nucleotides are TGTGCCAGCAGGAATAGGGCGGGGAGCGTTATGGAAAAACTGTTTTTT. Its translation is CASRNRAGSVMEKLFF.

V is TRBV11-2 and J is TRBJ1-2; tentatively, D is TRBD1 (6 bases). The V end was cut by 5 bases, the J end by 6 bases, with 16 bases between. The CDR3 loop spans 14 amino acids. CDR1 is SGHAT and CDR2 is FQNNGV in the germline V gene. CDR3 residues: CASSPHGRGDGYTF. The CDR3, as DNA: TGTGCCAGCAGCCCTCACGGCAGGGGAGATGGCTACACCTTC.

This chain links TRBV7-9 with TRBJ2-5; 7 nucleotides match TRBD2. J gave up 5 bases and V 4 bases, and 10 bases lay outside the gene matches. Looked up from germline, CDR1 is SEHNR and CDR2 is FQNEAQ (reference sequence). The CDR3 totals 15 residues. In DNA, the CDR3 is TGTGCCAGCAGCTGGGAAGCGGGATTTGGGGAGACCCAGTACTTC. It codes for CASSWEAGFGETQYF. Using reference TRBV7-9 and TRBJ2-5 for the parts outside the CDR3, the full variable domain is DTGVSQNPRHKITKRGQNVTFRCDPISEHNRLYWYRQTLGQGPEFLTYFQNEAQLEKSRLLSDRFSAERPKGSFSTLEIQRTEQGDSAMYLCASSWEAGFGETQYFGPGTRLLVL.

V is TRBV2 and J is TRBJ1-5, with TRBD1 as a possible D gene (5 bases). The germline V gene has CDR1 SNHLY and CDR2 FYNNEI. V lost 2 bases and J lost 3, with 11 bases in between. The CDR3 is 15 residues long. The CDR3 loop is CASSERDGPNQPQHF. CDR3 nucleotides: TGTGCCAGCAGTGAAAGGGACGGCCCCAATCAGCCCCAGCATTTT.

The genes are TRBV10-3 and TRBJ1-4, with 8 nucleotides matching TRBD1. Germline values: CDR1 ENHRY, CDR2 SYGVKD. V lost 3 bases to trimming and J lost 5 bases; unmatched junction nucleotides: 5. The CDR3 sequence is 15 residues long. CDR3 nucleotides: TGTGCCATCAGTGACAGGGGGCGGGTAAATGAAAAACTGTTTTTT. This encodes CAISDRGRVNEKLFF.

This clone has just a few counts. The chain employs TRBV27 and TRBJ1-1, with a tentative D call TRBD1 (6 bases). Trimming shortened V by 6 bases and J by 4 bases, and 15 bases separated the two germline ends. Germline CDR1 MNHEY, CDR2 SMNVEV (reference sequence). The CDR3 has 14 amino acids. The CDR3 here is CASSPQRGGTEAFF. The CDR3 DNA sequence: TGTGCCAGCAGCCCACAGAGAGGGGGCACTGAAGCTTTCTTT.

The chain couples TRBV7-9 to TRBJ1-1; D unclear. The V end was cut by 1 base, the J end by 1 base, with 16 bases between. This CDR3 is 17 amino acids long. Germline V gene lookup returns CDR1 SEHNR and CDR2 FQNEAQ (reference sequence). The CDR3 spells CASSLEGFPLENTEAFF. Here the CDR3 DNA reads TGTGCCAGCAGCTTAGAGGGTTTCCCATTAGAGAACACTGAAGCTTTCTTT.

This chain connects TRBV5-1 to TRBJ1-2; maybe TRBD1 (6 bases). CDR1 is SGHRS, CDR2 YFSETQ, per germline. V was shortened by 2 bases and J by 0 bases, with 11 bases between the two germline ends. The CDR3 extends over 15 amino acids. The CDR3 DNA is TGCGCCAGCAGCTTAGGTACAGGGACTAACTATGGCTACACCTTC. This gives the protein CASSLGTGTNYGYTF.

The chain carries TRBV10-3 and TRBJ1-3; a weak D match, TRBD1 (6 bases). V lost 7 bases, J lost 1 base, and 11 bases lay in between. The CDR3 runs to 14 residues. Germline values: CDR1 ENHRY, CDR2 SYGVKD. The CDR3 protein is CAITEQGSGNTIYF. The CDR3 nucleotides are TGTGCCATCACTGAACAGGGATCTGGAAACACCATATATTTT.

This chain links TRBV28 with TRBJ1-1, with a possible D match to TRBD1 (6 bases). Germline values: CDR1 MDHEN, CDR2 SYDVKM. The CDR3 length is 13 residues. The V end was cut by 7 bases, the J end by 5 bases, with 14 bases between. CDR3 residues: CASNLGGRTEAFF. CDR3 nucleotide sequence: TGTGCCAGCAATCTAGGGGGGCGGACTGAAGCTTTCTTT.

This clone was observed a single time. This chain's CDR3 is CASSQYMAGGNTDTQYF. The DNA for the CDR3 is TGTGCCAGCAGCCAATATATGGCGGGAGGAAACACAGATACGCAGTATTTT. The V gene is TRBV4-2, the J gene TRBJ2-3; TRBD2 matches 8 bases. The V and J ends lost 2 bases and 2 bases, in that order; junction bases with no gene match: 9. Germline-derived CDR1 and CDR2 are LGHNA and YNFKEQ. The CDR3 runs to 17 residues.

This chain uses TRBV6-1 with TRBJ1-2; D is perhaps TRBD1 (6 bases). With 8 bases removed from V and 5 bases from J, the gap between germline ends came to 15 bases. Germline V gene data show CDR1 as MNHNS and CDR2 as SASEGT. The CDR3 sequence is 13 residues long. DNA for the CDR3: TGTGCCAGCGAAGCACAGGGTTGGTATGGCTACACCTTC. Its translation is CASEAQGWYGYTF.